This note documents a single T cell receptor (beta chain) sequence. Its target antigen remains unknown. One base away there is no much larger clone; base qualities are not given. This sample stems from a study of blood T cells in healthy people across ages (dated by TCRdb to between 2015 and 2016). In terms of the full investigation: Template switching captured roughly one uniquely barcoded TCR beta cDNA molecule per two T cells in model experiments. Using the same blood draw, the study looked at two additional independent replicas of 1 million unique cDNA reads for two donors, one aged 18 to 29 and the other aged 80 or older. To track age-related changes in TCR beta repertoire diversity, the study relied on deep sequencing normalized with unique cDNA molecular identifiers. The donors were split into four age groups: young (average about 15 years), middle-aged (over 35), aged (roughly 65) and long-lived (about 82). Donors of different ages were randomly distributed across sequencing lanes to avoid experimental bias.

Systemically healthy Caucasian individuals from Russia, approximately 39 in total and aged about 6 to 100 years, were included as donors. Ten milliliters of peripheral blood were drawn from each donor into EDTA-treated Vacutainer tubes. Ficoll-Paque density-gradient centrifugation was used to isolate PBMCs, with at least 6 million obtained per sample. Total RNA was extracted from PBMCs with Trizol reagent, with at least 5 micrograms obtained per sample. For every donor, an aliquot of PBMCs went through flow cytometry to measure the percentages of naive CD45RAhigh/CD27high T cells. In the germline V gene, CDR1 corresponds to SNHLY and CDR2 to FYNNEI. Between the V and J ends, shortened by 5 bases and 3 bases respectively, the junction contains 13 bases. From the cysteine up to the phenylalanine, the CDR3 has a length of 14 residues. Only the CDR3 region is kept as DNA, spanning 42 bases read in frame from base 1.

The full study reports these points: The percentage of naive T cells measured by flow cytometry correlated strongly with observed TCR beta diversity. Total diversity estimates from one million sequenced T cells were considered lower bounds and underestimates. Since profiling was done on bulk unsorted PBMCs, naive and antigen-experienced compartments could not be conclusively compared. Observed TCR beta diversity per million T cells fell roughly linearly with age, and a significant reduction was already apparent by age around 40. The CMV infection status of donors was not known, potentially confounding age-related changes in expanded clonotypes. The long-lived group showed more naive CD4+ T cells, fewer expanded clones and increased TCR diversity than the aged group, suggesting age selection.

Library method: 5' RACE. The sequencer listed for this sample is Illumina HiSeq 2500. A second PCR of roughly 7 to 12 cycles was performed with a sample-barcoded 5' primer and a J-beta primer mix. A unique molecular identifier was introduced onto each TCR beta cDNA molecule by a template-switch 5' adaptor carrying 12 random nucleotides. At least 2.5 million CDR3-containing paired-end reads were obtained from each sample. All of the RNA was converted into first-strand cDNA using the Mint cDNA synthesis kit, with a TRBC-specific oligonucleotide serving as the primer. All cDNA was treated with uracil-DNA glycosylase and then went through a first 18-cycle PCR with the universal primers M1SS and BC2_uni_R. In the original analysis: Normalization of each sample was performed by random selection of 1 million high-quality reads, each carrying a distinct molecular identifier. Instead of being binned into consensus sequences, reads with shared molecular identifiers were discarded. MiTCR, with a Q25 quality threshold and the strictest error-elimination algorithm, was used for CDR3 identification, clonotype clustering and error correction. A nonparametric unseen species model with Euler transformation was used to estimate lower-bound total TCR beta diversity. TCRdb took the public reads, trimmed them with fastp at Q25, ran MiXCR for clone calling and kept in-frame beta chains. Each CDR3 protein gets just one entry, which takes the most common genes and DNA from the rows behind it. For this entry, the V and J calls and clone size follow TCRdb and not the study's own pipeline. This sample gives about a million distinct CDR3 sequences in total; 35% to 45% of them show up just once. The ten largest clonotypes hold around 13% of the sample.

The rearranged segments are TRBV2 and TRBJ1-2; the D gene is unclear. The sequencing input was blood. The source of this sequence is a man aged 18 to 35 in good health. At the DNA level, the sequence is TGTGCCAGCAGTTTTGGAGGGTCCTACTATGGCTACACCTTC. Its translation reads: CASSFGGSYYGYTF.